This TCR beta chain is drawn from a study of early T cells in non-severe SARS-CoV-2 infection. Turning to the study itself: Sequenced bulk RNA came from whole blood that was unsorted, and chains were unpaired.

Individual cDNA molecules received unique molecular identifiers. In TCRdb, the 5' RACE reads were re-called with MiXCR into one record per CDR3 protein. Seen here are about 36,000 distinct CDR3 sequences, approximately 9.9% observed once, and the top ten hold 12%. There are 14 residues in the CDR3. Between the trimmed V and J ends, which lost 5 bases and 3 bases, there was a span of 13 bases. The germline V gene encodes CDR1 LNHDA and CDR2 SQIVND (reference sequence). Findings and caveats of the study: Comparison of clonotypes with VDJdb favored anti-spike CD8 responses while missing private and CD4 specificities.

This clonotype occurred a few times. Its target is unknown. The receptor's source is an adult who was a healthcare worker with PCR-confirmed SARS-CoV-2 infection or an uninfected control (not recorded which). The sample comprised whole blood. The chain couples TRBV19 to TRBJ2-5; D unresolved. The CDR3 DNA follows: TGTGCCAGTAGTCCTCCCGGGCGTAAAGAGACCCAGTACTTC. Translating it yields CASSPPGRKETQYF.